This T cell receptor beta chain was captured by sequencing in a study of T cell responses to AZD1222 COVID-19 vaccine. This CDR3 is built from 15 residues. V shed 2 bases and J shed 3 bases, with 11 bases lying between them. The V gene's germline CDR1 is SGHVS and CDR2 FNYEAQ. Only in-frame clones appear in the TCRdb table, and some are missing; sequencing was by immunoSEQ multiplex PCR. The sample includes about 110,000 clones, roughly 90% of them seen just once. The source material was peripheral blood, sampled on day 0 of AZD1222 vaccination. The rearrangement links TRBV7-6 to TRBJ2-1, with D possibly TRBD2 on 5 matching bases. This sequence was found in an adult in good health. CDR3 in amino acids: CASSLFAGSYNEQFF. The CDR3 coding sequence is TGTGCCAGCAGCTTATTTGCGGGTAGCTACAATGAGCAGTTCTTC.